This T cell receptor (beta chain) was obtained from a study of vaccination effects on CD4 cells after COVID-19. V was clipped by 4 bases and J by 6 bases; unmatched bases: 6. The CDR3 consists of 16 residues. Germline V gives CDR1 LGHNA, CDR2 YNFKEQ. This clone was detected only once. Its antigen is undetermined. TCRdb's table, derived via immunoSEQ multiplex PCR, lists solely in-frame clones and lacks some. The sample holds approximately 45,000 clones, roughly 76% seen once. With around ten days of culture completed, CD4+ T cells were isolated. The chain carries TRBV4-2 and TRBJ2-1, with 13 bases that match TRBD2. Sequencing used CD4+ T cells from PBMCs cultured without peptide, obtained before COVID-19 vaccination. The clonotype comes from a human donor who had a prior SARS-CoV-2 infection. CDR3 amino acids: CASSPRLAGGGNEQFF. In nucleotides, the CDR3 is TGTGCCAGCAGCCCACGACTAGCGGGGGGCGGCAATGAGCAGTTCTTC.